This T cell receptor (beta chain) was sequenced for a study of blood T cell repertoires in COVID-19. Study in general: T cells, B-cell-depleted T cells, or PBMCs supplied cDNA or gDNA.

This clone has just one count. The Seattle site enrolled patients during active infection and followed them longitudinally. Profiling relied on immunoSEQ multiplex PCR, and the TCRdb table lists in-frame clones only, not all of them. The table shows 200,000 or so clones, with 85% occurring only once. The CDR3 has 13 amino acids. Germline-derived CDR1 and CDR2 are LGHNA and YSLEER. Trimming removed 4 bases from V and 6 bases from J; junction bases left unmatched: 5. The origin of this receptor is a man aged 55 to 69 with COVID-19, enrolled during active disease. Specimen: peripheral blood. The chain couples TRBV4-3 to TRBJ1-2, with TRBD1 matching 7 bases. The CDR3 loop reads CASSPRDSDGYTF. CDR3 nucleotide sequence: TGCGCCAGCAGCCCCAGGGACAGCGATGGCTACACCTTC.